These 23 T cell receptor beta chains originate from one sample sequenced in a study of blood T cell repertoires in COVID-19. The repertoire was sequenced with immunoSEQ multiplex PCR; TCRdb's copy has only in-frame clones and lacks some. The sample consists of some 58,000 clones, approximately 83% of them appearing once. Sample: peripheral blood. These receptors all stem from a man aged 35-49 years with acute or convalescent COVID-19.

The chain links TRBV7-8 to TRBJ1-2, with 7 nucleotides matching TRBD1. Germline V CDR1 and CDR2: SGHVS, FQNEAQ. The junction had 16 bases not matched to a gene; V was cut back by 6 bases and J by 6 bases. This CDR3 region has 16 residues. CDR3 nucleotides: TGTGCCAGCAGTTCTAGCCGACAGGGCCCCCGGGATGGCTACACCTTC. Its protein is CASSSSRQGPRDGYTF.

This clone came up once. The genes are TRBV5-4 and TRBJ2-3; 8 bases map to TRBD2. The CDR3 loop spans 16 amino acids. Germline loops: CDR1 SGHNT, CDR2 YYREEE (reference sequence). J lost 1 base, V lost 3 bases, and 7 bases had no gene match. The CDR3 protein is CASSYSGTRRTDTQYF. In DNA form, the CDR3 reads TGTGCCAGCAGCTACTCCGGGACTAGACGCACAGATACGCAGTATTTT.

The chain has TRBV5-4 and TRBJ2-3; 10 bases map to TRBD2. Germline V CDR1 and CDR2: SGHNT, YYREEE (reference sequence). V dropped 4 bases and J dropped 0; count of bases not matched to a gene: 2. This CDR3 comprises 15 residues. The CDR3 here is CASSLLAGSTDTQYF. The CDR3 DNA reads as TGTGCCAGCAGCCTACTAGCGGGGAGCACAGATACGCAGTATTTT.

CDR3 sequence (DNA): TGTGCCAGCAGGCCGGGGGGGGGCGGGGAGCAGTTCTTC. Amino acids: CASRPGGGGEQFF. The chain is built from TRBV3-1 (or the pseudogene TRBV3-2) and TRBJ2-1; 8 bases align to TRBD2. Germline V gene sequence: CDR1 LGHDT, CDR2 YNNKEL (reference sequence). This CDR3 has 13 amino acids. Trimming at V came to 6 bases and at J to 10 bases, leaving 8 bases not matched to a gene.

This chain uses TRBV5-1 with TRBJ1-2; unclear D gene. This CDR3 is built from 14 residues. Germline CDR1 is SGHRS and CDR2 is YFSETQ. Trimming shortened V by 2 bases and J by 0 bases, and 8 bases separated the two germline ends. The CDR3 nucleotides read TGCGCCAGCAGCTTTTCAGACACTAACTATGGCTACACCTTC. Encoded protein: CASSFSDTNYGYTF.

The rearrangement links TRBV27 to TRBJ1-6, with 7 bases identical to TRBD1. The trim removed 3 bases at V and 3 bases at J, leaving 5 bases unmatched. Germline lookup yields CDR1 MNHEY and CDR2 SMNVEV (reference sequence). This CDR3 region has 16 residues. The CDR3 bases are TGTGCCAGCAGTTTCTCAGGGGGGAACTATAATTCACCCCTCCACTTT. Translated, it gives CASSFSGGNYNSPLHF.

The rearrangement links TRBV14 to TRBJ2-1, with a possible D match to TRBD2 (6 bases). The CDR3 extends over 17 amino acids. Trimming took 4 bases from V and 0 from J, leaving 16 bases between them. Per germline, CDR1 SGHDN and CDR2 FVKESK. CDR3 DNA sequence: TGTGCCAGCAGCCCCCATCTAGGCGGGACCTCCTACAATGAGCAGTTCTTC. Encoded protein: CASSPHLGGTSYNEQFF.

The V call is TRBV23-1, the J call TRBJ2-5, with TRBD1 identical over 7 bases. TRBV23-1 is given ORF status, its function remaining uncertain. The CDR3 is 13 residues long. V shed 10 bases, J shed 2 bases, and the junction held 7 bases outside the gene matches. CDR3 in amino acids: CATRGGTQETQYF. The CDR3 region has the DNA TGCGCCACCCGAGGGGGCACTCAAGAGACCCAGTACTTC.

This rearrangement joins TRBV12-3 or TRBV12-4 to TRBJ1-1; D remains unclear. The V gene lost 5 bases and the J gene lost 7 bases, with 14 bases spanning the gap. The CDR3 extends over 13 amino acids. In DNA form, the CDR3 reads TGTGCCAGCAGTGTCGGCAGGACTAATGAAGCTTTCTTT. It encodes CASSVGRTNEAFF.

The chain combines TRBV6-5 with TRBJ1-1; 7 bases fit TRBD1. The ends lost 5 bases at V and 5 bases at J; junction bases unmatched: 8. This CDR3 has 14 amino acids. Per germline, CDR1 MNHEY and CDR2 SVGAGI. The CDR3 DNA sequence: TGTGCCAGCAGTCTCAGGGGGGCTATGACTGAAGCTTTCTTT. Residues: CASSLRGAMTEAFF.

The count of this clone is one. The chain has TRBV5-4 and TRBJ1-3, with TRBD1 matching over 7 bases. The germline V gene has CDR1 SGHNT and CDR2 YYREEE (reference sequence). This CDR3 contains 17 residues. The V segment lost 0 bases and the J segment 1 base; nucleotides outside the gene matches: 7. The CDR3, as DNA: TGTGCCAGCAGCTTGGACGGGACAGTACGATCTGGAAACACCATATATTTT. It translates to CASSLDGTVRSGNTIYF.

The rearrangement joins TRBV11-2 to TRBJ2-5; 8 bases agree with TRBD2. The J segment lost 7 bases and the V segment lost 4 bases, leaving 8 bases of the junction unmatched. The germline CDR1 and CDR2 sequences are SGHAT and FQNNGV. The CDR3 length is 14 residues. The CDR3 spells CASSSSGGPWTQYF. The DNA for the CDR3 is TGTGCCAGCAGCTCCTCGGGGGGGCCGTGGACCCAGTACTTC.

The V call is TRBV4-1, the J call TRBJ1-1; 7 bases align to TRBD1. Germline CDR1 is MGHRA and CDR2 is YSYEKL. The CDR3 has 17 residues. V lost 6 bases and J lost 3; bases outside the gene matches: 16. CDR3 sequence (DNA): TGCGCCAGCAGGGAATACAGGGGACGTACCCAGGACACTGAAGCTTTCTTT. Its translation is CASREYRGRTQDTEAFF.

This clone was seen a few times. The rearrangement links TRBV11-3 to TRBJ1-2; D possibly corresponds to TRBD1 (5 bases). Per germline, CDR1 SGHNT and CDR2 YENEEA. The germline V and J ends were trimmed by 5 bases and 3 bases, with 10 bases remaining between them. CDR3 length: 13 residues. The CDR3 DNA reads as TGTGCCAGCAGCCCCGGCAGGGACTATGGCTACACCTTC. The encoded protein is CASSPGRDYGYTF.

In this sample, this clone turned up once. The chain links TRBV5-1 to TRBJ2-3; D may be TRBD1 (5 bases). The germline V gene encodes CDR1 SGHRS and CDR2 YFSETQ. The V gene lost 0 bases and the J gene lost 6 bases, with 17 bases spanning the gap. CDR3 length: 16 amino acids. In DNA, the CDR3 is TGCGCCAGCAGCTTGGAAAGGGGCCCCCCCCAGGATACGCAGTATTTT. Translating gives CASSLERGPPQDTQYF.

The chain recombines TRBV10-1 with TRBJ1-6; the D is unclear. Germline V gene sequence: CDR1 WNHNN, CDR2 SYGVQD (reference sequence). V was shortened by 8 bases and J by 2 bases, with 10 bases between the two germline ends. CDR3 length: 14 residues. This CDR3 reads CASAEAPYNSPLHF. CDR3 coding DNA: TGCGCCAGCGCGGAGGCTCCCTATAATTCACCCCTCCACTTT.

This clone was detected only a few times. The J gene is TRBJ1-4, the V gene TRBV3-1 (or the pseudogene TRBV3-2), with TRBD1 as a possible D gene (6 bases). Trimming cost V 3 bases and J 5 bases, with 10 bases left between them. CDR3 length: 14 amino acids. Germline V gene sequence: CDR1 LGHDT, CDR2 YNNKEL (reference sequence). The CDR3: CASSHRDTNEKLFF. In DNA form, the CDR3 reads TGTGCCAGCAGCCACCGGGACACGAATGAAAAACTGTTTTTT.

As DNA, the CDR3 is TGCAGCGTTGATGCGCCGGGCTACACCTTC. Its protein product is CSVDAPGYTF. The genes are TRBV29-1 and TRBJ1-2; no definite D call. Trimming took off 3 bases at V and 8 bases at J, with 7 bases between the two ends. CDR1 SQVTM and CDR2 ANQGSEA come from the germline V gene. The CDR3 runs 10 residues.

The J gene is TRBJ2-7, the V gene TRBV3-1 (or the pseudogene TRBV3-2); 8 bases line up with TRBD1. The V gene's germline CDR1 is LGHDT and CDR2 YNNKEL (reference sequence). CDR3 length equals 14 residues. V dropped 4 bases and J dropped 2; count of bases not matched to a gene: 4. The CDR3 DNA sequence: TGTGCCAGCAGCCCCCGGGACAGGACCTACGAGCAGTACTTC. Encoded protein: CASSPRDRTYEQYF.

V is TRBV7-2 and J is TRBJ1-5; 8 bases are shared with TRBD1. Germline CDR1 SGHTA, CDR2 FQGNSA. The CDR3 is made up of 12 amino acids. In DNA, the CDR3 is TGTGCTGAGCAGGGGGCGGATCAGCCCCAGCATTTT. It is translated as CAEQGADQPQHF.

The CDR3 DNA is TGTGCCAGCAGTGAAATTAATGGGGGGGCCGTTTACGAGCAGTACTTC. Translating gives CASSEINGGAVYEQYF. The V gene is TRBV6-1, the J gene TRBJ2-7; D is possibly TRBD2 (7 bases). Germline V lookup: CDR1 MNHNS, CDR2 SASEGT. The CDR3 has 16 amino acids. V lost 2 bases and J lost 4, with 18 bases in between.

The rearrangement links TRBV11-2 to TRBJ2-1; 8 nucleotides agree with TRBD2. V shed 0 bases and J 7 bases; nucleotides not matched to a gene: 11. CDR3 length: 17 residues. Germline V lookup: CDR1 SGHAT, CDR2 FQNNGV. The CDR3 nucleotides are TGTGCCAGCAGCTTAGATACCCGCCAGCGGGGGAGGAATGAGCAGTTCTTC. Encoded protein: CASSLDTRQRGRNEQFF.

This clone came up a few times. This chain links TRBV2 with TRBJ1-1, with 8 bases aligning to TRBD1. The J segment lost 2 bases and the V segment lost 8 bases, leaving 4 bases of the junction unmatched. CDR3 length equals 13 residues. The germline gives CDR1 SNHLY, CDR2 FYNNEI. The CDR3 sequence is CASGGQVNTEAFF. In nucleotides, the CDR3 is TGTGCCAGCGGGGGACAGGTAAACACTGAAGCTTTCTTT. Together with reference TRBV2 and TRBJ1-1, the CDR3 gives the full variable domain: EPEVTQTPSHQVTQMGQEVILRCVPISNHLYFYWYRQILGQKVEFLVSFYNNEISEKSEIFDDQFSVERPDGSNFTLKIRSTKLEDSAMYFCASGGQVNTEAFFGQGTRLTVV.